A single TCR beta chain is shown here with its context. The data belong to a study of shared clonotypes between healthy human individuals. Study in general: Per-donor plates numbered three CD4 naive, three CD4 memory, two CD8 naive and one CD8 memory.

CDR1 LGHNT and CDR2 FRNRAP come from the germline V gene. The V end lost 6 bases, the J end lost 1 base, and 9 bases lay between the germline ends. The CDR3 covers 13 residues. Deep level was the assay's run setting. Using immunoSEQ multiplex PCR, the repertoire was profiled, and TCRdb retains in-frame clones only, with some absent. The sample consists of 2 million to 2.5 million clones, about 90% of them appearing once. The chain joins TRBV12-5 to TRBJ2-5; a possible D gene is TRBD2 (5 bases). The sequenced sample consisted of naive CD4+ T cells from PBMCs. Subset described: CD45RA+ positively selected. The receptor comes from a young man in good health. Some clones in this sample may be carry-over from other donors' samples. The DNA for the CDR3 is TGTGCTAGTGGACCTGGGAGCCAAGAGACCCAGTACTTC. The encoded protein is CASGPGSQETQYF.